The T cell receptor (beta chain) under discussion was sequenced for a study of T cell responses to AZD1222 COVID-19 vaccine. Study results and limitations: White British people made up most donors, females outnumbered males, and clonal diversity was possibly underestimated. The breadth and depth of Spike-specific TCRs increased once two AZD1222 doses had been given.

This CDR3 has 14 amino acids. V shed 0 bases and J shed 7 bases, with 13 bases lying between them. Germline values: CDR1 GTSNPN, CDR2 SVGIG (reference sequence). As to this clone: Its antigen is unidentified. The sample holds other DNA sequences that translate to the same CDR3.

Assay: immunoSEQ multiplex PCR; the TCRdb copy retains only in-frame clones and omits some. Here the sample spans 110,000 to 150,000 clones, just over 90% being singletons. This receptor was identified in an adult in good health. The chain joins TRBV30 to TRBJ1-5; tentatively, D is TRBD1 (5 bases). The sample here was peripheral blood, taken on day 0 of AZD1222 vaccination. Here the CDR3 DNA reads TGTGCCTGGAGTGTACTTGGGGGGGGGCAGCCCCAGCATTTT. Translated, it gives CAWSVLGGGQPQHF.